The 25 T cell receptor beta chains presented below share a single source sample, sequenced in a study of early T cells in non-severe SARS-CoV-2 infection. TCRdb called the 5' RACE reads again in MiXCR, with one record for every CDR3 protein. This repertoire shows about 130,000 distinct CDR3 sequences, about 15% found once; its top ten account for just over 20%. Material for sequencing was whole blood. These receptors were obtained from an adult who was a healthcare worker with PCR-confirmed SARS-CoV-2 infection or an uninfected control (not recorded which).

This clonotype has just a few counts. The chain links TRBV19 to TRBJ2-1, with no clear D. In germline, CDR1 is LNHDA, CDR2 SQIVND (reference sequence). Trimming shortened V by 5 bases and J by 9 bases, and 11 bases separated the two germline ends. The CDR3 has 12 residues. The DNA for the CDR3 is TGTGCCAGTAGTCCCTATTCGGGTGAGCAGTTCTTC. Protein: CASSPYSGEQFF. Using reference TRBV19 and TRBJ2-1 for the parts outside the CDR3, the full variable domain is DGGITQSPKYLFRKEGQNVTLSCEQNLNHDAMYWYRQDPGQGLRLIYYSQIVNDFQKGDIAEGYSVSREKKESFPLTVTSAQKNPTAFYLCASSPYSGEQFFGPGTRLTVL.

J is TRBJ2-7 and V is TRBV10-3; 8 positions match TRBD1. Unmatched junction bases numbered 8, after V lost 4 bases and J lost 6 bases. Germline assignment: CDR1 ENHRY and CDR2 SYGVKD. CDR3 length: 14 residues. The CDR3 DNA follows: TGTGCCATCAGTGGACAGGCAGGGGGCGCCGAGCAGTACTTC. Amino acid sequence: CAISGQAGGAEQYF.

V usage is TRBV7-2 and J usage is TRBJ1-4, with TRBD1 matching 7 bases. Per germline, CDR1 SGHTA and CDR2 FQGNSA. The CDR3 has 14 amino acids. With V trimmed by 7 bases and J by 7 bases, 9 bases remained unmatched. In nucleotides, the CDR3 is TGTGCCAGCACCAGCGACAGGGCGGGTGAAAAACTGTTTTTT. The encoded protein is CASTSDRAGEKLFF.

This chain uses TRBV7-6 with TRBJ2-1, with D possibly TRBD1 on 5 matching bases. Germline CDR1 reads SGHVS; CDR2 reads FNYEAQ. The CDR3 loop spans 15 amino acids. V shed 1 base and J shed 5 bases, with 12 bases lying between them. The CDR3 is CASSLVRGPHNEQFF. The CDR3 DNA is TGTGCCAGCAGCTTAGTAAGGGGTCCCCACAATGAGCAGTTCTTC.

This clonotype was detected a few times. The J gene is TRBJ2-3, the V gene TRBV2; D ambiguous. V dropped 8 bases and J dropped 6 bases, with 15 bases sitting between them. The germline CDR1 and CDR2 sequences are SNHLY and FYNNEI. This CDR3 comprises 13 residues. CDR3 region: CASWKDLEDTQYF. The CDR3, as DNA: TGTGCCAGCTGGAAGGACCTGGAGGATACGCAGTATTTT.

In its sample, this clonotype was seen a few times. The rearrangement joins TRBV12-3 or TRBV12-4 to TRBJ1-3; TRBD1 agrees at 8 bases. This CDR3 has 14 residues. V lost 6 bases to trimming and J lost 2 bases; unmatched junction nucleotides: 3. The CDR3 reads CASRQTGAGNTIYF. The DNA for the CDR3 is TGTGCCAGCAGACAGACAGGGGCTGGAAACACCATATATTTT.

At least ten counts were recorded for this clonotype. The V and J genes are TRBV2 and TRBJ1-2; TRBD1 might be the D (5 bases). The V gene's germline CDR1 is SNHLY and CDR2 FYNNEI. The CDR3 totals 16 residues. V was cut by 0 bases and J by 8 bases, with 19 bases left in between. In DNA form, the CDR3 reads TGTGCCAGCAGTGAAGCGCTATCGGGGGAGAGAAGGGGCTACACCTTC. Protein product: CASSEALSGERRGYTF.

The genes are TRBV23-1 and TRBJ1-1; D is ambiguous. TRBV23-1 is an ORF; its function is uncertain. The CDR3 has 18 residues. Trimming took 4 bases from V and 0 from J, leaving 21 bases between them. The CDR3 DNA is TGCGCCAGCAGTCTTTGGTCGGGCTTCTGGTTAATGAACACTGAAGCTTTCTTT. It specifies CASSLWSGFWLMNTEAFF.

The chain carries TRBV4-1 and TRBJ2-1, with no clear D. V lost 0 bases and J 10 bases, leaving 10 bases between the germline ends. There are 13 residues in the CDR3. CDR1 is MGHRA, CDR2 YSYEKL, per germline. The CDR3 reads CASSQEAIWEQFF. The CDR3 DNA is TGCGCCAGCAGCCAAGAGGCTATATGGGAGCAGTTCTTC.

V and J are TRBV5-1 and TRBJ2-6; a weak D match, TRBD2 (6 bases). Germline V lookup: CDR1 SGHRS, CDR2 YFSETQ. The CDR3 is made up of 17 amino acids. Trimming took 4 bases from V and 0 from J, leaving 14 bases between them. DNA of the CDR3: TGCGCCAGCAGCGTAACCGGGACTTTCTCTGGGGCCAACGTCCTGACTTTC. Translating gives CASSVTGTFSGANVLTF.

The CDR3 DNA follows: TGCGCCAGCAGCCAAGAACGGAGTCTGGGCTACACCTTC. Translation: CASSQERSLGYTF. The V and J genes are TRBV4-1 and TRBJ1-2; D uncertain. Trimming removed 0 bases from V and 8 bases from J, with 10 bases in between. Germline CDR1 MGHRA, CDR2 YSYEKL. The CDR3 is 13 residues long.

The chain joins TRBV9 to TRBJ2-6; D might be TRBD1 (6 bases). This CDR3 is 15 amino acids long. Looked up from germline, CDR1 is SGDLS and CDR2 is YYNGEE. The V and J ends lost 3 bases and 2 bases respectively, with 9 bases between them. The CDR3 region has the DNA TGTGCCAGCAGCGAGCGGACAGCTGGGGCCAACGTCCTGACTTTC. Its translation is CASSERTAGANVLTF. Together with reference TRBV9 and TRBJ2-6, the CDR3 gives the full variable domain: DSGVTQTPKHLITATGQRVTLRCSPRSGDLSVYWYQQSLDQGLQFLIQYYNGEERAKGNILERFSAQQFPDLHSELNLSSLELGDSALYFCASSERTAGANVLTFGAGSRLTVL.

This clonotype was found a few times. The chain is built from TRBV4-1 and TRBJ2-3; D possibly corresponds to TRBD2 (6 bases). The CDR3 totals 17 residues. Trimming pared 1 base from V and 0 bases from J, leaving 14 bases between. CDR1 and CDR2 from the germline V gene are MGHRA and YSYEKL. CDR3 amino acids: CASSQVNVGTSTDTQYF. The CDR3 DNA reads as TGCGCCAGCAGCCAAGTCAATGTAGGGACTAGCACAGATACGCAGTATTTT.

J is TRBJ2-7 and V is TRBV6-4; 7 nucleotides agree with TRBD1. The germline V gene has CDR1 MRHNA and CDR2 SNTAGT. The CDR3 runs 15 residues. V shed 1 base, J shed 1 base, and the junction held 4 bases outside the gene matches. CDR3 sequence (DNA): TGTGCCAGCAGTGACTGGGGACAGACATCCTACGAGCAGTACTTC. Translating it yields CASSDWGQTSYEQYF.

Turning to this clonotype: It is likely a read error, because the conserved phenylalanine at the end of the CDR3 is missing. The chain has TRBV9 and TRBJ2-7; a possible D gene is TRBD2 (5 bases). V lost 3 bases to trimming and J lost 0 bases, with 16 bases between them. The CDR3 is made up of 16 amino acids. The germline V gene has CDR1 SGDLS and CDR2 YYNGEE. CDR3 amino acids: CASSAQPGMSSYEQYS. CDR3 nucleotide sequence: TGTGCCAGCAGCGCCCAGCCGGGGATGAGCTCCTACGAGCAGTACTCC.

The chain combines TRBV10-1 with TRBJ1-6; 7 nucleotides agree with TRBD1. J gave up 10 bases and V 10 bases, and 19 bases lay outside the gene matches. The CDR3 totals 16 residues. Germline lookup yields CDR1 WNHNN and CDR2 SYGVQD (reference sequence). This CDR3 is CATPLGQERVGSPLHF. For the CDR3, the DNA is TGCGCCACCCCCCTCGGACAGGAAAGGGTAGGATCACCCCTCCACTTT.

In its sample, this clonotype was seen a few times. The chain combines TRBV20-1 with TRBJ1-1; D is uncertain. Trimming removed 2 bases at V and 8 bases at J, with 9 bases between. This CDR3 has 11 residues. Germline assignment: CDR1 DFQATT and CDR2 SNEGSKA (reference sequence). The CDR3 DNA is TGCAGTGCTAGATCCCAGGCGGAAGCTTTCTTT. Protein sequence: CSARSQAEAFF.

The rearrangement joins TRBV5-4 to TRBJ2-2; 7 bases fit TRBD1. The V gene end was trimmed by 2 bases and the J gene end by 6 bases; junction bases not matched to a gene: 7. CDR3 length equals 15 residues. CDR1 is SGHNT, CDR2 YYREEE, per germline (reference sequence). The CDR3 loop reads CASSFDRVQAGELFF. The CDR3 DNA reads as TGTGCCAGCAGCTTTGACAGGGTACAGGCCGGGGAGCTGTTTTTT.

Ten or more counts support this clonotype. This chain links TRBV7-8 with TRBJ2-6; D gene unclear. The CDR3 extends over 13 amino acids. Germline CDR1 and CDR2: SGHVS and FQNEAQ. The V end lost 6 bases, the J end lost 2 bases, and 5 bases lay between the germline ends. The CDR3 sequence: CASSVPGANVLTF. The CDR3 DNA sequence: TGTGCCAGCAGTGTTCCTGGGGCCAACGTCCTGACTTTC.

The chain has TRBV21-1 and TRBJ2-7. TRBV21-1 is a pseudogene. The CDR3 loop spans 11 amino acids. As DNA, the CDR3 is TGTGCCAGCACCTTGAACTACGAGCAGTACTTC. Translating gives CASTLNYEQYF.

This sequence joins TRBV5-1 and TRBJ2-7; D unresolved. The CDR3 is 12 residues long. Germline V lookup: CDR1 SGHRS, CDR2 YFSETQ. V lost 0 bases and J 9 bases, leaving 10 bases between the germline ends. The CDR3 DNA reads TGCGCCAGCAGCTTGGCGGGTAGATTGCAGTACTTC. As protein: CASSLAGRLQYF.

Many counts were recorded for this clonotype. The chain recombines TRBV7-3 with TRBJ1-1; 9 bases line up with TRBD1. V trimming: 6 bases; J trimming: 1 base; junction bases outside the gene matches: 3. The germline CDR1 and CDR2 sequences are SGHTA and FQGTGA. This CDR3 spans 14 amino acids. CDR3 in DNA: TGTGCCAGCAGATTGGACAGGGGGAACACTGAAGCTTTCTTT. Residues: CASRLDRGNTEAFF. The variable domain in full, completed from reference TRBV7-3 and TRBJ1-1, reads GAGVSQTPSNKVTEKGKYVELRCDPISGHTALYWYRQSLGQGPEFLIYFQGTGAADDSGLPNDRFFAVRPEGSVSTLKIQRTERGDSAVYLCASRLDRGNTEAFFGQGTRLTVV.

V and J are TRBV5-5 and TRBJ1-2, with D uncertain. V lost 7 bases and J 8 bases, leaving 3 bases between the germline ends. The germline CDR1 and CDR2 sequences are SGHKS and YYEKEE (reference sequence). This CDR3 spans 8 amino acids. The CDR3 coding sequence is TGTGCCAGCGAAGGCTACACCTTC. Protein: CASEGYTF.

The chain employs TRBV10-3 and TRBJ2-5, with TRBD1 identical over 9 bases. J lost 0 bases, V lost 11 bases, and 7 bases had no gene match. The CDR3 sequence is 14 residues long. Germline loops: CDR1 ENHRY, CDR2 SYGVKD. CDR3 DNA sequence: TGTGCCGTCCGGACAGGGGAGTACCAAGAGACCCAGTACTTC. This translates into CAVRTGEYQETQYF.

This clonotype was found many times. CDR3 sequence: CATSRDITETQYF. CDR3 DNA: TGTGCCACCAGCAGAGATATCACGGAGACCCAGTACTTC. J is TRBJ2-5 and V is TRBV15; D not certain. CDR1 is LNHNV and CDR2 is YYDKDF in the germline V gene (reference sequence). CDR3 length: 13 residues. The V gene lost 0 bases and the J gene lost 5 bases, with 7 bases spanning the gap.